These 4 T cell receptor beta chains were sequenced from one sample in a study of cytotoxic CD8 clonotypes in ibrutinib-treated CLL. TCRdb's copy holds only in-frame clones and misses some; the assay was immunoSEQ multiplex PCR. Of 190,000 or so clones listed, over 60% are singletons. This specimen was PBMCs, taken after 24 months of ibrutinib treatment. These receptors came from a human donor with chronic lymphocytic leukemia.

This clone came up a few times. The genes are TRBV5-1 and TRBJ2-1; a weak D match, TRBD2 (6 bases). The CDR3 consists of 13 residues. From germline, CDR1 is SGHRS and CDR2 YFSETQ. With 0 bases removed from V and 8 bases from J, the gap between germline ends came to 9 bases. The CDR3 DNA follows: TGCGCCAGCAGCTTGGTGACTAGTGATGAGCAGTTCTTC. Encoded protein: CASSLVTSDEQFF.

This clone was picked up a small number of times. The chain has TRBV10-1 and TRBJ2-3; no clear D gene. The CDR3 has 13 residues. Between the trimmed V and J ends, which lost 3 bases and 6 bases, there was a span of 10 bases. The germline V gene has CDR1 WNHNN and CDR2 SYGVQD (reference sequence). The CDR3 region is CASSDYKADTQYF. CDR3 DNA sequence: TGCGCCAGCAGTGACTACAAGGCTGATACGCAGTATTTT.

In this sample, this clone turned up once. This rearrangement joins TRBV19 to TRBJ2-7; 15 positions match TRBD2. V gave up 6 bases and J gave up 2 bases; unmatched junction bases: 5. The germline gives CDR1 LNHDA, CDR2 SQIVND (reference sequence). CDR3 length: 16 amino acids. This CDR3 is CASSLGLAGGTYEQYF. The CDR3 DNA reads TGTGCCAGTAGCTTGGGACTAGCGGGAGGTACCTACGAGCAGTACTTC.

This chain joins TRBV5-1 and TRBJ2-7, with D possibly TRBD2 on 5 matching bases. The CDR3 is made up of 16 amino acids. The germline V gene encodes CDR1 SGHRS and CDR2 YFSETQ. Trimming stripped 4 bases from V and 3 bases from J, with 20 bases between. CDR3 in amino acids: CASSQRSTPLFYEQYF. As DNA, the CDR3 is TGCGCCAGCAGCCAGCGGTCGACCCCACTCTTCTACGAGCAGTACTTC.